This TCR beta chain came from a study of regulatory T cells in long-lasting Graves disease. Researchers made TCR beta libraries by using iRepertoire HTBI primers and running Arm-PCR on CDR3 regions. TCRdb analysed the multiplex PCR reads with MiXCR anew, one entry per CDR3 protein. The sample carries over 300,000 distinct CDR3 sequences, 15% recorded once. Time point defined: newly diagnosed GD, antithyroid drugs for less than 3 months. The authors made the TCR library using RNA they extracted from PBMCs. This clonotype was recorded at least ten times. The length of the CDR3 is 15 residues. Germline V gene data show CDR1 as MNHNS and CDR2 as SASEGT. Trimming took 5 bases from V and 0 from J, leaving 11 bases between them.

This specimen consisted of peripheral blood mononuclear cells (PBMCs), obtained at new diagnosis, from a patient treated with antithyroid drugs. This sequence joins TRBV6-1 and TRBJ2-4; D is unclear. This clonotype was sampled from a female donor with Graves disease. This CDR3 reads CASSLSQIAKNIQYF. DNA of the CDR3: TGTGCCAGCAGTCTAAGCCAGATAGCCAAAAACATTCAGTACTTC.